This T cell receptor (beta chain) was recovered during a study of blood T cells in healthy people across ages. V lost 5 bases, J lost 2 bases, and 9 bases stayed unmatched. CDR1 is SGHTA, CDR2 FQGNSA, per germline. The CDR3 runs to 16 residues. In this sample, this clonotype turned up a few times. Russia was home to the donors, healthy Caucasian individuals aged roughly 6 to 90. Through a sample-barcoded 5' primer and a J-beta primer mix, a second PCR was run for about 6 to 11 cycles. TCRdb re-derived calls from the 5' RACE reads in MiXCR, one entry per CDR3 protein. This table holds hundreds of thousands of distinct CDR3 sequences, less than 45% found once.

The TCR comes from a man at least 80 years old in good health. The V and J genes are TRBV7-2 and TRBJ2-3; 8 bases line up with TRBD2. Input material: blood. CDR3 nucleotide sequence: TGTGCCAGCAGCGAACAAGCGGGGGCCCTCACAGATACGCAGTATTTT. Residues: CASSEQAGALTDTQYF.